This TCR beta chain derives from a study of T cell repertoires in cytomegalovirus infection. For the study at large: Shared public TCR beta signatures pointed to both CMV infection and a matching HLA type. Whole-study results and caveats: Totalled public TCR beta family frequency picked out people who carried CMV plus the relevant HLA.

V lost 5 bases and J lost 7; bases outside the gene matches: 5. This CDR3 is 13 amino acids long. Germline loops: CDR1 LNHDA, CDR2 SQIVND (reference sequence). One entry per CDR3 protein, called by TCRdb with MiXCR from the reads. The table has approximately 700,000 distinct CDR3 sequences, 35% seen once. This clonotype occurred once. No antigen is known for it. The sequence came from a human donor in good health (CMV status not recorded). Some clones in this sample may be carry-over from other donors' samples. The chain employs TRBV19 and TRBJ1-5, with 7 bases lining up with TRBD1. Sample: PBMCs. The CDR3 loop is CASSWTGEQPQHF. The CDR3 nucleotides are TGTGCCAGTAGTTGGACAGGAGAACAGCCCCAGCATTTT. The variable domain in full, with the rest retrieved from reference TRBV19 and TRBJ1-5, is DGGITQSPKYLFRKEGQNVTLSCEQNLNHDAMYWYRQDPGQGLRLIYYSQIVNDFQKGDIAEGYSVSREKKESFPLTVTSAQKNPTAFYLCASSWTGEQPQHFGDGTRLSIL.